The rows below give T cell receptor beta chains drawn from one sample of a study of CD8 T cells in ankylosing spondylitis. One entry per CDR3 protein, called by TCRdb with MiXCR from the 5' RACE reads. The sample records about 460,000 distinct CDR3 sequences, about 5.7% being singletons. What was sequenced was blood, either unsorted or a sorted T cell fraction (not recorded which). The receptor source for this set is a male donor with ankylosing spondylitis. The CDR3 runs from the conserved cysteine through the conserved F or W. The D gene is left open where the match is weak. Clone size is shown for a subset of rows, as once, few, many or a class of expanded clone.

>TRBV12-3/TRBV12-4|NA|TRBJ2-4|many
TGTGCCAGCAGTTTTATGAGCGGCAAAAACATTCAGTACTTC
CASSFMSGKNIQYF
>TRBV30|NA|TRBJ2-1|few
TGTGCCTGGAGCTTGTTTAGCCCCTACAATGAGCAGTTCTTC
CAWSLFSPYNEQFF
>TRBV4-2|TRBD1|TRBJ1-5|many
TGTGCCAGCGGGGACAGTACTTTTAGCAATCAGCCCCAGCATTTT
CASGDSTFSNQPQHF
>TRBV20-1|NA|TRBJ2-5|many
TGCAGTGCTAGATCCCCCCGGGCAGACCAAGAGACCCAGTACTTC
CSARSPRADQETQYF
>TRBV7-8|NA|TRBJ1-1|many
TGTGCCAGCAGCTTAGTGGGGGGGCTGGGGACTGAAGCTTTCTTT
CASSLVGGLGTEAFF
>TRBV5-1|NA|TRBJ2-1|few
TGCGCCAGCAGCGGGGGAGGGGGGAGCTCCTACAATGAGCAGTTCTTC
CASSGGGGSSYNEQFF
>TRBV20-1|NA|TRBJ2-7|many
TGCAGTGCTAGAGAGGTCTACGAGCAGTACTTC
CSAREVYEQYF
>TRBV29-1|NA|TRBJ1-1|few
TGCAGCGTTGAACTGGGGGTGGGGACTGAAGCTTTCTTT
CSVELGVGTEAFF
>TRBV28|NA|TRBJ2-7|many
TGTGCCAGCAGTTTGGGGACTCCCTCGAGGGAGTACTTC
CASSLGTPSREYF
>TRBV20-1|NA|TRBJ1-2|many
TGCAGTGCTAGAGGCGGGGACTATGGCTACACCTTC
CSARGGDYGYTF
>TRBV5-1|NA|TRBJ1-6|many
TGCGCCAGCAGCCGGGATGCGGGCGTGGAATCACCCCTCCACTTT
CASSRDAGVESPLHF
>TRBV3-1|NA|TRBJ2-3|once
TGTGCCAGCAGCCAAGCGGAGACATTCGGTACGCAGTATTTT
CASSQAETFGTQYF
>TRBV6-1|TRBD1|TRBJ1-1|NA
TGTGCCAGCAGGCCACCTACGGGGAAGACAGGGACCTTTGAAGCTTTCTTT
CASRPPTGKTGTFEAFF
>TRBV28|TRBD1|TRBJ1-1|many
TGTGCCAGCACCATTACAGGGGGCGCGATCGTGGACACTGAAGCTTTCTTT
CASTITGGAIVDTEAFF
>TRBV7-6|NA|TRBJ2-3|many
TGTGCCAGCAGCGCCTACAGCCCCGGTACGCAGTATTTT
CASSAYSPGTQYF
>TRBV2|TRBD1|TRBJ1-4|many
TGTGCCAGCAGTGGAGGTACAGGGGAAGAAAAACTGTTTTTT
CASSGGTGEEKLFF
>TRBV2|NA|TRBJ2-7|NA
TGTGCCAGCCGGGACCGAACCTACGAGCAGTACTTC
CASRDRTYEQYF
>TRBV6-6|NA|TRBJ1-5|many
TGTGCCAGCGAGCAGGGTGGAAGCCAGCCCCAGCATTTT
CASEQGGSQPQHF
>TRBV5-1|TRBD1|TRBJ1-6|NA
TGCGCCAGCAGCTTACAACAGGGGTCCGGACCCCTCCACTTT
CASSLQQGSGPLHF
>TRBV27|NA|TRBJ2-1|many
TGTGCCAGCAGTCCTCTCCCGGGACCCTACAATGAGCAGTTCTTC
CASSPLPGPYNEQFF
>TRBV4-3|TRBD1|TRBJ2-3|many
TGCGCCAGCAGCTTAACAGGGGTCCTCACAGATACGCAGTATTTT
CASSLTGVLTDTQYF
>TRBV6-1|NA|TRBJ1-1|many
TGTGCCAGCAGCCGAGCAGGGGTAGGGAACACTGAAGCTTTCTTT
CASSRAGVGNTEAFF
>TRBV6-2/TRBV6-3|TRBD2|TRBJ2-3|NA
TGTGCCAGCACCCCTGGGAGGGCCATGTTCACAGATACGCAGTATTTT
CASTPGRAMFTDTQYF
>TRBV5-1|TRBD2|TRBJ2-5|many
TGCGCCAGCAGCTTGCGACTAGCGGGGGATCGACCTCAAGAGACCCAGTACTTC
CASSLRLAGDRPQETQYF